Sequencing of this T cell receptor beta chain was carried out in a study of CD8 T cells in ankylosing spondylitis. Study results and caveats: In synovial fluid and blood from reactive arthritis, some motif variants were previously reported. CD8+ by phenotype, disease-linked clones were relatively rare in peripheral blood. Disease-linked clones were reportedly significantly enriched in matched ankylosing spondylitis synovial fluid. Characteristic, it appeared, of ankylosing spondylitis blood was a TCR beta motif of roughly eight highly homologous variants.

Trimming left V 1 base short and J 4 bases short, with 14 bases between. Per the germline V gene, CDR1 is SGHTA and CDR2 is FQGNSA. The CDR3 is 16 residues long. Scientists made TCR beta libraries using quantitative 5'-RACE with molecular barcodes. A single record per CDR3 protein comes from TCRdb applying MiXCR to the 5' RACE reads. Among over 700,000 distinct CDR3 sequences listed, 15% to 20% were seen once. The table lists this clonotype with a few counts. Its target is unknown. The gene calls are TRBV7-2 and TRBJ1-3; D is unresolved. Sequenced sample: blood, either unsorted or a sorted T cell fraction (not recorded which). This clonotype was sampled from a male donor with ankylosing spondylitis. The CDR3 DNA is TGTGCCAGCAGCTTAGTAGGTGCGACCGGCGGAAACACCATATATTTT. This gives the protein CASSLVGATGGNTIYF.